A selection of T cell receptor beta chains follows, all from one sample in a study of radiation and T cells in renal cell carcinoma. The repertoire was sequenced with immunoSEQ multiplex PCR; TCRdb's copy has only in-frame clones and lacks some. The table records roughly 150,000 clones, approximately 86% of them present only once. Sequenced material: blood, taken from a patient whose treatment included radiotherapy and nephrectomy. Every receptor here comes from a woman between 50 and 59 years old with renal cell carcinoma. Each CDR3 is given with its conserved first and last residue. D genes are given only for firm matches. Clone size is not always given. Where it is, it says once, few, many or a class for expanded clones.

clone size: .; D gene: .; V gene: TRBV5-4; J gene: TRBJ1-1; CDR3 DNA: TGTGCCAGCAGCTCTTCTCGAAACACTGAAGCTTTCTTT; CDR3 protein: CASSSSRNTEAFF
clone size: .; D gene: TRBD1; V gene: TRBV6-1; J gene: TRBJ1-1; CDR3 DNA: TGTGCCAGCAGTAAGCAGACAGGGGTGAACACTGAAGCTTTCTTT; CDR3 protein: CASSKQTGVNTEAFF
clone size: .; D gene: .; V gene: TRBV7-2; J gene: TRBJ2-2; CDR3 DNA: TGTGCCAGCAGCCCTTTCGGCGCGAACACCGGGGAGCTGTTTTTT; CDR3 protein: CASSPFGANTGELFF
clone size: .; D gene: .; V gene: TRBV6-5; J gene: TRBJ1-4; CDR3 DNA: TGTGCCAGCAGTTACAGTGGGGGAACTAATGAAAAACTGTTTTTT; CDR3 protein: CASSYSGGTNEKLFF
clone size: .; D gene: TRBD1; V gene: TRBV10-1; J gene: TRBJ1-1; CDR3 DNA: TGCGCCAGCAGTCTCGAGAGGGGGCCCCCGAACACTGAAGCTTTCTTT; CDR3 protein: CASSLERGPPNTEAFF
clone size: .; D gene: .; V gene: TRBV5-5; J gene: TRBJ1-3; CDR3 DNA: TGTGCCAGCACCCTTCTTTCAGGTGCTGGAAACACCATATATTTT; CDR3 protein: CASTLLSGAGNTIYF
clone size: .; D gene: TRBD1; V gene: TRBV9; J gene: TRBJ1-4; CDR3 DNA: TGTGCCAGCAGCGCCCTGGGACAGACTAATGAAAAACTGTTTTTT; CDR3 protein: CASSALGQTNEKLFF
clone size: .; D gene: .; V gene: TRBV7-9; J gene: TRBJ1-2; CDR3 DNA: TGTGCCAGCAGACCCGGGGCCCTCGGTGATGGCTACACCTTC; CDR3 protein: CASRPGALGDGYTF
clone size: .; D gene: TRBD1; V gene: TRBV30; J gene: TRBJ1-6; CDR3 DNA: TGTGCCTGGAGCCTTGACGTGACAGGGGACATGATGTATAATTCACCCCTCCACTTT; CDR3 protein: CAWSLDVTGDMMYNSPLHF
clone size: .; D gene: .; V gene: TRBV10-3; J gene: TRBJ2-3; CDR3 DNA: TGTGCCATCAGTGAGGGGGGTTTTGGCGCAGATACGCAGTATTTT; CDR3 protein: CAISEGGFGADTQYF
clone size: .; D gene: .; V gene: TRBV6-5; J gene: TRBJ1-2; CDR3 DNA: TGTGCCAGCAGTGGAGAGATCGGCACAGGACGCTACACCTTC; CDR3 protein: CASSGEIGTGRYTF
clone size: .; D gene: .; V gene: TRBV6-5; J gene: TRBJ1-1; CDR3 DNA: TGTGCCAGCAGTTACATCTTTGGACGGATGAACACTGAAGCTTTCTTT; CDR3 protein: CASSYIFGRMNTEAFF
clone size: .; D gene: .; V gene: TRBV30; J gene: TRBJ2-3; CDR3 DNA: TGTGCCTGGAGTTCGGGTTTTGGAGATACGCAGTATTTT; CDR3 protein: CAWSSGFGDTQYF
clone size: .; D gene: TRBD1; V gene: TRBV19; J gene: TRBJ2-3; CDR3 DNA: TGTGCCAGTAGCCTAGGGACAGGGGGCACAGATACGCAGTATTTT; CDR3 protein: CASSLGTGGTDTQYF
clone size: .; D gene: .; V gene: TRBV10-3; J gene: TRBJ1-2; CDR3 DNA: TGTGCCATCAGCGGGGGTACGGGGGACGGCTATGGCTACACCTTC; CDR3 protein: CAISGGTGDGYGYTF
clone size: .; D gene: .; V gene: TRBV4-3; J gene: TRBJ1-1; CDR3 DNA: TGCGCCAGCAGCCAAGATCCGACGGGCACTGAAGCTTTCTTT; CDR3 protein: CASSQDPTGTEAFF
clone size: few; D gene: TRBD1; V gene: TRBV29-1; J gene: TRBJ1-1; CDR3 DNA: TGCAGCGTTTCGGACAGGGTGACGGCTTTCTTT; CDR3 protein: CSVSDRVTAFF
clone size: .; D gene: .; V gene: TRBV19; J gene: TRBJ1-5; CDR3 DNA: TGTGCCAGTAGTAGAGGGGGGGAGGTCAATCAGCCCCAGCATTTT; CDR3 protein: CASSRGGEVNQPQHF
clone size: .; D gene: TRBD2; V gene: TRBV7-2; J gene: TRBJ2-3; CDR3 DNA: TGTGCCAGCAGCGGCATGAGGGCTAGCGGGGGCGCCGCCAACCCGCAGTATTTT; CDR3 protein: CASSGMRASGGAANPQYF
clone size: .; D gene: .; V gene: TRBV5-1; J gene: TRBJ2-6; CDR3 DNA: TGCGCCAGCAGCTTTGGCTCTGGGGCCAACGTCCTGACTTTC; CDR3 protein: CASSFGSGANVLTF
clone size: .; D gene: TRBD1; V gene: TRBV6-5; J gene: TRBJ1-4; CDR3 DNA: TGTGCCAGCAGAAGACAGGGAGCAACTAATGAAAAACTGTTTTTT; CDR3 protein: CASRRQGATNEKLFF
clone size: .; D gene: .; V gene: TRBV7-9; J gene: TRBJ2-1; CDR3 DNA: TGTGCCAGCAGAAAAGGAATTTTGGATGAGCAGTTCTTC; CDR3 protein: CASRKGILDEQFF
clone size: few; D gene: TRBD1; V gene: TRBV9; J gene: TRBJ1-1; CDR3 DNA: TGTGCCAGCAGCGGCAGGGGGGACACTGAAGCTTTCTTT; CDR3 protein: CASSGRGDTEAFF
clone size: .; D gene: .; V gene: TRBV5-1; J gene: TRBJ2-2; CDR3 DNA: TGCGCCAGCAGCTTGGAAGGGACCACCGGGGAGCTGTTTTTT; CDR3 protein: CASSLEGTTGELFF
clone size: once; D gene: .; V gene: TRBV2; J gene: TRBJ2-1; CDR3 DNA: TGTGCCAGCAGTGGTAACAGTTACAATGAGCAGTTCTTC; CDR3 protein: CASSGNSYNEQFF
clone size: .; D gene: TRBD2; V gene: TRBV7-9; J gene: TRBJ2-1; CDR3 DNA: TGTGCCAGCAGCTTAGGACGGGGGAGGGATTGGGACAATGAGCAGTTCTTC; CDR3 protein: CASSLGRGRDWDNEQFF
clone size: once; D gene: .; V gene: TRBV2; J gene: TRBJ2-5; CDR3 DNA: TGTGCCAGCAGTGTGTGGCCTTTGGAGACCCAGTACTTC; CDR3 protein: CASSVWPLETQYF
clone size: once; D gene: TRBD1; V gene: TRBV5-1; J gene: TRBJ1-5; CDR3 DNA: TGCGCCAGCAGCCCCGGGACAGGGAATCAGCCCCAGCATTTT; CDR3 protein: CASSPGTGNQPQHF
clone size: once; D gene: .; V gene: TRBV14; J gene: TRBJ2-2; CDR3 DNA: TGTGCCAGCAGCCAAGTAACCCAGGGGGGGGTAGGATTATGTTCCGTAGGGGAGCTGTTTTTT; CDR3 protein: CASSQVTQGGVGLCSVGELFF
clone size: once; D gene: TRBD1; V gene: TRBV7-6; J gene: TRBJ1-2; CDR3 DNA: TGTGCCAGCAGTCAAGGACAGGGTGGCTATGGCTACACCTTC; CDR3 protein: CASSQGQGGYGYTF
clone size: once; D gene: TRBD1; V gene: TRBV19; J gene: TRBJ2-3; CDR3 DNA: TGTGCCAGTGCGGGACAGGGTGGGATAGATACGCAGTATTTT; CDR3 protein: CASAGQGGIDTQYF
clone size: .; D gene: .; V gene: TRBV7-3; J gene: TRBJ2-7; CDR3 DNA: TGTGCCAGCAGCTCCCTTAGGGGTCCCTACGAGCAGTACTTC; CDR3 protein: CASSSLRGPYEQYF
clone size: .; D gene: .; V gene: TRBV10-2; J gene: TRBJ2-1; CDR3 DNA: TGCGCCAGCGCAGCGTACAATGAGCAGTTCTTC; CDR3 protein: CASAAYNEQFF
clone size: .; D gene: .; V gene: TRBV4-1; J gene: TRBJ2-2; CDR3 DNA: TGCGCCAGCAGCCGCAGGAGTGTGGACACCGGGGAGCTGTTTTTT; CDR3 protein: CASSRRSVDTGELFF
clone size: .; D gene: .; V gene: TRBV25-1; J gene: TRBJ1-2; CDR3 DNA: TGTGCCAGCAGTGAGGCGGGGCCCTATGGCTACACCTTC; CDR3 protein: CASSEAGPYGYTF
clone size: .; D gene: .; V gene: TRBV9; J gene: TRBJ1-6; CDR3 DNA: TGTGCCAGCAGCGTAGTGGGGGGGCGAAATTCACCCCTCCACTTT; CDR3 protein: CASSVVGGRNSPLHF
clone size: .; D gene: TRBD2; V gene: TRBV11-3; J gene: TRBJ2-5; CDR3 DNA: TGTGCCAGCAGCGCCAGCGGGGACGGCGGGCAGTACTTC; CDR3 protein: CASSASGDGGQYF
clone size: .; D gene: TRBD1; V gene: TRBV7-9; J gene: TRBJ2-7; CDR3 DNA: TGTGCCAGCAGCTTTCCAGGGGGTTACGAGCAGTACTTC; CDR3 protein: CASSFPGGYEQYF
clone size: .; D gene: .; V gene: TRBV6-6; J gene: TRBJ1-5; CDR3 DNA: TGTGCCAGCAGGGCGGCCCTTAGCAATCAGCCCCAGCATTTT; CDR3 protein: CASRAALSNQPQHF
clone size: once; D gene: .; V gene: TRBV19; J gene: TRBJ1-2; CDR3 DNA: TGTGCCACCCCCGCACCGGGGCCCAACTATGGCTACACCTTC; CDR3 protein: CATPAPGPNYGYTF
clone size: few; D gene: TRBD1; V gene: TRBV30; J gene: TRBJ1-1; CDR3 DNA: TGTGCCTGGAACCGCGACAGGGGCGCCACTGAAGCTTTCTTT; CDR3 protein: CAWNRDRGATEAFF
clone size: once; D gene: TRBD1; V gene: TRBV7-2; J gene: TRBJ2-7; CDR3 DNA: TGTGCCAGCAGCTTAGAGGGGACAGGGGAGCTCGAGCAGTACTTC; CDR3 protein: CASSLEGTGELEQYF
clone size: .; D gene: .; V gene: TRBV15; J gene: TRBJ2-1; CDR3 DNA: TGTGCCACCAAGGGATCCTACAATGAGCAGTTCTTC; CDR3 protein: CATKGSYNEQFF
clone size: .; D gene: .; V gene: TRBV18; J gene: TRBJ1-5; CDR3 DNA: TGTGCCAGCTCACCTAAGAAGTTAGATCAGCCCCAGCATTTT; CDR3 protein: CASSPKKLDQPQHF
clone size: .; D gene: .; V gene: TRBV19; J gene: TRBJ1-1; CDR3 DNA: TGTGCCAGTAGTACGATTACAGCCACGAACACTGAAGCTTTCTTT; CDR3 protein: CASSTITATNTEAFF
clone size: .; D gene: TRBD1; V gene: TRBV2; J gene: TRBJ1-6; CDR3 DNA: TGTGCCAGCAGCGCCCGGACAGGGGAAGAATCACCCCTCCACTTT; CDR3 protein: CASSARTGEESPLHF
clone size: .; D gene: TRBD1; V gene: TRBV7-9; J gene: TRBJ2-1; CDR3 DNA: TGTGCCAGCAGAGACACAGGGGATGTGGTGAATGAGCAGTTCTTC; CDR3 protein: CASRDTGDVVNEQFF
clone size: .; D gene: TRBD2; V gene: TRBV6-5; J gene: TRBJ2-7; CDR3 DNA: TGTGCCAGCAGTTACACTCGGGGGGGCCTCAGCGAGCAGTACTTC; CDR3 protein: CASSYTRGGLSEQYF
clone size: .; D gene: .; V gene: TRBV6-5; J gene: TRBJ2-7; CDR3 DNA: TGTGCCAGCAGTTACTCGAAGGACTACGAGCAGTACTTC; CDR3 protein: CASSYSKDYEQYF
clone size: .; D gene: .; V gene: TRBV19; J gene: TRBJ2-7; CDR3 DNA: TGTGCCAGTAGTATAGGGGACCCCTCGAGGGAGCAGTACTTC; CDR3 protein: CASSIGDPSREQYF